The 27 T cell receptor beta chains presented below share a single source sample, sequenced in a study of T cells in Graves' hyperthyroidism and ophthalmopathy. Amplification of TCR beta CDR3 regions was performed using RNA transcripts as template. HTBI primers were the set used in a first-round RT-PCR of the TCR CDR3. TCRdb ran MiXCR on the multiplex PCR reads and lists one entry per CDR3 protein. The table lists hundreds of thousands of distinct CDR3 sequences, less than 25% of them singletons, with about 11% in the top ten. Sequencing was carried out using blood. These receptors all stem from a woman in her 30s with Graves' ophthalmopathy.

The rearrangement uses TRBV6-4 and TRBJ1-2, with unresolved D. This CDR3 is built from 12 residues. The V end lost 6 bases, the J end lost 3 bases, and 8 bases lay between the germline ends. Germline CDR1 MRHNA, CDR2 SNTAGT. The CDR3 reads CASSNSYYGYTF. The CDR3 DNA reads as TGTGCCAGCAGCAACAGCTACTATGGCTACACCTTC.

This clonotype was detected a few times. The chain has TRBV11-3 and TRBJ2-7; D is undetermined. Between the trimmed V and J ends, which lost 5 bases and 5 bases, there was a span of 13 bases. The length of the CDR3 is 13 residues. CDR1 is SGHNT and CDR2 is YENEEA in the germline V gene. The CDR3 DNA sequence: TGTGCCAGCAGCCCAAGAGACACCGACGAGCAGTACTTC. This codes for CASSPRDTDEQYF. The whole variable domain, remainder taken from reference TRBV11-3 and TRBJ2-7, is EAGVVQSPRYKIIEKKQPVAFWCNPISGHNTLYWYLQNLGQGPELLIRYENEEAVDDSQLPKDRFSAERLKGVDSTLKIQPAELGDSAVYLCASSPRDTDEQYFGPGTRLTVT.

This rearrangement joins TRBV4-1 to TRBJ2-2, with 7 bases aligning to TRBD1. The CDR3 is 19 amino acids. The V and J ends lost 0 bases and 1 base, in that order; junction bases with no gene match: 11. CDR1 and CDR2 from the germline V gene are MGHRA and YSYEKL. The CDR3 spells CASSQDQPGQVLNTGELFF. The CDR3 DNA reads TGCGCCAGCAGCCAAGATCAGCCCGGACAGGTACTGAACACCGGGGAGCTGTTTTTT.

This clonotype was observed many times. The chain links TRBV12-3 or TRBV12-4 to TRBJ2-7, with a possible D match to TRBD1 (5 bases). V was clipped by 0 bases and J by 5 bases, with 5 bases between them. This CDR3 is 12 amino acids long. The CDR3 sequence is CASSLAGDEQYF. DNA of the CDR3: TGTGCCAGCAGTTTAGCAGGGGACGAGCAGTACTTC.

For this clonotype: It may be a read error: a sequence one base away is much more abundant. The J gene is TRBJ1-2, the V gene TRBV6-1, with 7 bases lining up with TRBD1. Germline assignment: CDR1 MNHNS and CDR2 SASEGT. The CDR3 covers 11 residues. In DNA, the CDR3 is TGTGCCTGCAGCCTCGGGACAGTCCAGGCCTTC. It specifies CACSLGTVQAF.

Ten or more counts support this clonotype. The rearrangement uses TRBV6-5 and TRBJ1-3; TRBD1 might be the D (5 bases). This CDR3 comprises 16 residues. V shed 0 bases and J shed 0 bases, with 9 bases lying between them. The germline gives CDR1 MNHEY, CDR2 SVGAGI. The CDR3 reads CASSYSGAFSGNTIYF. The CDR3 DNA sequence: TGTGCCAGCAGTTACTCCGGGGCCTTCTCTGGAAACACCATATATTTT.

The rearrangement joins TRBV28 to TRBJ2-7; TRBD1 might be the D (5 bases). Germline loops: CDR1 MDHEN, CDR2 SYDVKM. The CDR3 is 16 residues long. Trimming shortened V by 2 bases and J by 0 bases, and 14 bases separated the two germline ends. In DNA form, the CDR3 reads TGTGCCAGCAGTTTACCCAGGGCGTTGGGCTCCTACGAGCAGTACTTC. Encoded protein: CASSLPRALGSYEQYF.

This clonotype was detected ten times or more. This chain joins TRBV12-3 or TRBV12-4 and TRBJ2-7; D gene uncertain. This CDR3 has 13 residues. V was cut by 1 base and J by 3 bases, with 7 bases left in between. The CDR3 protein is CASSLGPGYEQYF. The CDR3 nucleotides read TGTGCCAGCAGTTTAGGCCCGGGCTACGAGCAGTACTTC.

The CDR3 DNA is TGTGCCATTCGAGGGACAGGGACCTACGAGCAGTACTTC. Residues: CAIRGTGTYEQYF. The genes are TRBV10-3 and TRBJ2-7; 9 bases align to TRBD1. CDR1 ENHRY and CDR2 SYGVKD come from the germline V gene. Trimming at V came to 9 bases and at J to 2 bases, leaving 5 bases not matched to a gene. This CDR3 comprises 13 residues.

This clonotype has at least ten counts. The chain carries TRBV6-2 or TRBV6-3 and TRBJ1-2, with a possible D match to TRBD1 (5 bases). CDR1 is MNHEY, CDR2 SVGEGT, per germline. The CDR3 runs 15 residues. Between the trimmed V and J ends, which lost 2 bases and 6 bases, there was a span of 16 bases. The CDR3 loop reads CASSYVEGQVNGYTF. Written as DNA, the CDR3 is TGTGCCAGCAGTTACGTGGAGGGGCAAGTAAATGGCTACACCTTC.

The CDR3 loop reads CAIRDSRNYEQYF. Here the CDR3 DNA reads TGTGCCATCCGGGACAGCCGTAACTACGAGCAGTACTTC. This chain links TRBV28 with TRBJ2-7; 7 nucleotides match TRBD1. Trimming took 10 bases from V and 3 from J; bases not matched to a gene: 9. There are 13 residues in the CDR3. The germline V gene encodes CDR1 MDHEN and CDR2 SYDVKM.

This clonotype occurred a few times. This sequence joins TRBV15 and TRBJ1-5, with D possibly being TRBD1 (5 bases). The CDR3 totals 14 residues. CDR1 and CDR2 (germline): LNHNV, YYDKDF (reference sequence). V shed 5 bases and J shed 1 base, with 9 bases lying between them. CDR3 loop: CATSRGVSNQPQHF. Written as DNA, the CDR3 is TGTGCCACCAGCCGGGGGGTAAGCAATCAGCCCCAGCATTTT.

This clonotype was picked up a small number of times. The rearrangement links TRBV6-5 to TRBJ2-2, with 8 bases identical to TRBD1. J lost 4 bases, V lost 3 bases, and 1 base had no gene match. The CDR3 is 14 residues long. Germline CDR1 and CDR2: MNHEY and SVGAGI. CDR3 protein: CASSYGTGTGELFF. The CDR3 DNA follows: TGTGCCAGCAGTTATGGGACAGGCACCGGGGAGCTGTTTTTT.

This clonotype was seen a single time. The chain carries TRBV20-1 and TRBJ2-7; possibly TRBD2 for D (6 bases). Germline V CDR1 and CDR2: DFQATT, SNEGSKA (reference sequence). The length of the CDR3 is 15 residues. The ends were cut back, 2 bases at V and 0 bases at J, with 14 bases in the middle. CDR3 nucleotide sequence: TGCAGTGCTAGAATCCGGGGGATGGCCTCCTACGAGCAGTACTTC. It is translated as CSARIRGMASYEQYF.

This clonotype was counted many times. The chain is built from TRBV12-3 or TRBV12-4 and TRBJ1-2; unclear D gene. This CDR3 has 13 residues. Trimming stripped 6 bases from V and 8 bases from J, with 16 bases between. The CDR3 here is CASRPTGGQGYTF. The CDR3 DNA reads TGTGCCAGCAGGCCCACCGGTGGCCAGGGCTACACCTTC.

V and J are TRBV12-5 and TRBJ2-5; D is undetermined. Trimming shortened V by 1 base and J by 3 bases, and 6 bases separated the two germline ends. The length of the CDR3 is 13 residues. Germline-derived CDR1 and CDR2 are LGHNT and FRNRAP. CDR3 coding DNA: TGTGCTAGTGGTTTGGATAGAAAAGAGACCCAGTACTTC. Translating gives CASGLDRKETQYF.

The rearrangement uses TRBV6-5 and TRBJ1-5; D is unclear. Between the trimmed V and J ends, which lost 2 bases and 16 bases, there was a span of 12 bases. This CDR3 has 11 residues. The germline V gene encodes CDR1 MNHEY and CDR2 SVGAGI. For the CDR3, the DNA is TGTGCCAGCAGTTACAAGGGAGTTTATCATTTT. Translated, it gives CASSYKGVYHF.

This clonotype has a handful of counts. The V gene is TRBV24-1, the J gene TRBJ2-7; D is perhaps TRBD2 (7 bases). V lost 5 bases, J lost 4 bases, and 20 bases lay in between. This CDR3 spans 16 amino acids. Germline CDR1 KGHDR, CDR2 SFDVKD. The CDR3 coding sequence is TGTGCCACCAGTGCCCCCGATAGGGGGGGGAAATACGAGCAGTACTTC. Translating it yields CATSAPDRGGKYEQYF.

The CDR3 spells CASSLAVREWSEAFF. The CDR3 DNA sequence: TGTGCCAGCAGCTTAGCGGTCAGGGAGTGGTCTGAAGCTTTCTTT. This chain uses TRBV7-2 with TRBJ1-1; TRBD1 is a possible D gene (5 bases). Trimming removed 0 bases at V and 6 bases at J, with 14 bases between. The CDR3 totals 15 residues. The germline CDR1 and CDR2 sequences are SGHTA and FQGNSA.

This clonotype has at least ten counts. The chain couples TRBV19 to TRBJ1-3, with TRBD1 as a possible D gene (5 bases). This CDR3 spans 16 amino acids. The V gene's germline CDR1 is LNHDA and CDR2 SQIVND (reference sequence). Trimming removed 4 bases at V and 3 bases at J, with 16 bases between. The CDR3 reads CASSTGTWEGGNTIYF. The CDR3, as DNA: TGTGCCAGTAGTACCGGGACCTGGGAAGGTGGAAACACCATATATTTT.

V usage is TRBV5-1 and J usage is TRBJ1-1; no clear D gene. Germline CDR1 is SGHRS and CDR2 is YFSETQ. Between the trimmed V and J ends, which lost 5 bases and 1 base, there was a span of 6 bases. The CDR3 covers 12 residues. The CDR3: CASRFTNTEAFF. The CDR3 DNA follows: TGCGCCAGCAGGTTCACGAACACTGAAGCTTTCTTT.

The chain joins TRBV27 to TRBJ1-5, with 9 bases identical to TRBD1. Losses at the gene ends were 4 bases for V and 5 bases for J; bases not matched to a gene: 6. Germline V gives CDR1 MNHEY, CDR2 SMNVEV (reference sequence). CDR3 size: 15 residues. CDR3 region: CASSSRTGGDQPQHF. The CDR3 DNA reads TGTGCCAGCAGTTCCAGAACAGGGGGCGATCAGCCCCAGCATTTT.

This clonotype was seen ten or more times. The chain combines TRBV6-2 or TRBV6-3 with TRBJ1-2; no clear D. The CDR3 is made up of 13 amino acids. Trimming pared 4 bases from V and 10 bases from J, leaving 16 bases between. The V gene's germline CDR1 is MNHEY and CDR2 SVGEGT. As DNA, the CDR3 is TGTGCCAGCAGTTCCTCTCTCAGTGGTGTCTACACCTTC. Amino acids: CASSSSLSGVYTF.

This clonotype has more than one count but fewer than ten. Since a much larger clone is just one base distant, this may be a read error. V is TRBV6-2 or TRBV6-3 and J is TRBJ2-2; perhaps TRBD2 as D (5 bases). The CDR3 sequence is 15 residues long. Germline V gives CDR1 MNHEY, CDR2 SVGEGT. The DNA of the CDR3 is TGTGCCAGCAGTTACTCCGGTTCGTCCACCGGGGAGCTGTGTTTT. This sequence encodes CASSYSGSSTGELCF.

CDR3 loop: CASSNRKGPSYEQYF. CDR3 DNA: TGTGCCAGCAGTAACCGAAAGGGTCCCTCCTACGAGCAGTACTTC. The J gene is TRBJ2-7, the V gene TRBV12-3 or TRBV12-4; D gene unclear. This CDR3 spans 15 amino acids. V lost 5 bases and J 0 bases, leaving 14 bases between the germline ends.

The chain recombines TRBV6-1 with TRBJ1-2; D might be TRBD1 (5 bases). CDR3 length: 14 residues. Germline values: CDR1 MNHNS, CDR2 SASEGT. V was clipped by 6 bases and J by 10 bases, with 21 bases between them. CDR3 protein: CASSPSGGLLDYTF. Written as DNA, the CDR3 is TGTGCCAGCAGCCCTTCCGGGGGATTGTTAGACTACACCTTC.

This clonotype showed up many times. V usage is TRBV6-5 and J usage is TRBJ2-7, with D uncertain. V shed 0 bases and J shed 9 bases, with 9 bases lying between them. The CDR3 runs 12 residues. Germline CDR1 and CDR2: MNHEY and SVGAGI. The CDR3 reads CASSYSMPGQYF. As DNA, the CDR3 is TGTGCCAGCAGTTACTCGATGCCCGGGCAGTACTTC.